These 30 T cell receptor beta chains originate from one sample sequenced in a study of blood T cell repertoires in COVID-19. Profiling relied on immunoSEQ multiplex PCR, and the TCRdb table lists in-frame clones only, not all of them. Found here are roughly 290,000 clones, approximately 89% of them singletons; the top ten hold around 13%. Source material: peripheral blood. These receptors all come from a woman aged 60-75 years with acute or convalescent COVID-19.

The chain combines TRBV10-2 with TRBJ1-1; D gene ambiguous. CDR3 length equals 12 residues. V was clipped by 5 bases and J by 5 bases, with 9 bases between them. Germline lookup yields CDR1 WSHSY and CDR2 SAAADI. CDR3: CASSFSGTEAFF. The CDR3 DNA sequence: TGCGCCAGCAGTTTTTCCGGGACTGAAGCTTTCTTT.

In its sample, this clone was seen many times. The chain employs TRBV28 and TRBJ2-1; 11 bases align to TRBD2. Germline CDR1 MDHEN, CDR2 SYDVKM. The CDR3 loop spans 16 amino acids. Losses at the gene ends were 6 bases for V and 7 bases for J; bases not matched to a gene: 11. DNA of the CDR3: TGTGCCAGCAGCCGTATAGCGGGGGGGCGGTGGAATGAGCAGTTCTTC. It encodes CASSRIAGGRWNEQFF.

The chain is built from TRBV19 and TRBJ2-7; D is unresolved. The V gene lost 1 base and the J gene lost 2 bases, with 12 bases spanning the gap. CDR3 length equals 15 residues. Per germline, CDR1 LNHDA and CDR2 SQIVND (reference sequence). CDR3 residues: CASSIGDQATYEQYF. The CDR3 region has the DNA TGTGCCAGTAGTATAGGCGATCAGGCAACCTACGAGCAGTACTTC.

CDR3 nucleotide sequence: TGTGCCAGCGGACAGCACAATCAGCCCCAGCATTTT. Amino acid sequence: CASGQHNQPQHF. This chain links TRBV6-6 with TRBJ1-5, with a tentative D call TRBD1 (6 bases). The CDR3 sequence is 12 residues long. Between the trimmed V and J ends, which lost 8 bases and 3 bases, there was a span of 8 bases. Germline loops: CDR1 MNHNY, CDR2 SVGAGI (reference sequence).

This chain links TRBV28 with TRBJ1-5; 8 bases align to TRBD1. Trimming cost V 4 bases and J 6 bases; bases outside gene matches: 5. CDR1 is MDHEN, CDR2 SYDVKM, per germline. The CDR3 is 14 residues long. CDR3 residues: CASSSGTGGQPQHF. DNA for the CDR3: TGTGCCAGCAGTTCCGGGACAGGAGGTCAGCCCCAGCATTTT.

This sequence joins TRBV11-2 and TRBJ2-5; 10 bases are a match to TRBD1. This CDR3 contains 15 residues. V shed 5 bases and J 4 bases; nucleotides not matched to a gene: 7. Germline V CDR1 and CDR2: SGHAT, FQNNGV. This CDR3 is CASSLQGQGGETQYF. The CDR3 DNA reads as TGTGCCAGCAGCCTACAAGGACAGGGGGGAGAGACCCAGTACTTC.

The chain joins TRBV6-5 to TRBJ1-3, with TRBD1 matching over 10 bases. Germline CDR1 reads MNHEY; CDR2 reads SVGAGI. V lost 4 bases and J lost 0; bases outside the gene matches: 3. This CDR3 has 16 residues. The CDR3 DNA is TGTGCCAGCAGTTCCCGACAGGGGGCCTCTGGAAACACCATATATTTT. It codes for CASSSRQGASGNTIYF.

V usage is TRBV29-1 and J usage is TRBJ2-1, with D maybe TRBD2 (6 bases). The CDR3 sequence is 14 residues long. Deletions cut 5 bases from V and 1 base from J, with 12 bases between. Germline CDR1 is SQVTM and CDR2 is ANQGSEA. The CDR3 DNA sequence: TGCAGCGTTTTCTCTAGCGCATCCTACAATGAGCAGTTCTTC. This gives the protein CSVFSSASYNEQFF.

The chain is built from TRBV5-1 and TRBJ2-7; perhaps TRBD1 as D (5 bases). Between the trimmed V and J ends, which lost 1 base and 3 bases, there was a span of 14 bases. Per the germline V gene, CDR1 is SGHRS and CDR2 is YFSETQ. CDR3 length: 15 amino acids. CDR3 nucleotide sequence: TGCGCCAGCAGCTTGCTGCAGGGTAGAGTCTACGAGCAGTACTTC. Amino acid sequence: CASSLLQGRVYEQYF.

The chain employs TRBV28 and TRBJ1-2; TRBD1 might be the D (5 bases). The V and J ends lost 3 bases and 7 bases respectively, with 18 bases between them. Germline-derived CDR1 and CDR2 are MDHEN and SYDVKM. This CDR3 contains 15 residues. Here the CDR3 reads CASSFRWRGRRGYTF. CDR3 DNA: TGTGCCAGCAGTTTTCGTTGGAGGGGTCGGCGTGGCTACACCTTC.

This chain links TRBV5-1 with TRBJ1-5, with a tentative D call TRBD1 (5 bases). CDR1 and CDR2 (germline): SGHRS, YFSETQ. With 4 bases removed from V and 7 bases from J, the gap between germline ends came to 15 bases. This CDR3 comprises 14 residues. CDR3 sequence: CASSPRGGHQPQHF. Here the CDR3 DNA reads TGCGCCAGCAGCCCAAGGGGAGGGCACCAGCCCCAGCATTTT.

The V call is TRBV10-2, the J call TRBJ2-1; TRBD2 aligns across 10 bases. This CDR3 has 18 amino acids. Germline V CDR1 and CDR2: WSHSY, SAAADI. V was clipped by 7 bases and J by 2 bases; unmatched bases: 14. The CDR3 region has the DNA TGCGCCAGCAACGATCTATGGACGGGACTAGCGACCTACAATGAGCAGTTCTTC. As protein: CASNDLWTGLATYNEQFF.

The J gene is TRBJ1-6, the V gene TRBV5-4, with 7 bases that match TRBD1. V trimming: 4 bases; J trimming: 6 bases; junction bases outside the gene matches: 4. CDR3 length: 14 residues. The germline V gene has CDR1 SGHNT and CDR2 YYREEE (reference sequence). CDR3 region: CASSLRGVNSPLHF. DNA for the CDR3: TGTGCCAGCAGCCTCAGGGGGGTTAATTCACCCCTCCACTTT.

The chain combines TRBV6-5 with TRBJ1-1; D gene uncertain. Germline V gene data show CDR1 as MNHEY and CDR2 as SVGAGI. The CDR3 sequence is 12 residues long. V was clipped by 10 bases and J by 4 bases, with 13 bases between them. CDR3 sequence: CATFKRSTEAFF. CDR3 nucleotide sequence: TGTGCCACATTTAAACGGTCCACTGAAGCTTTCTTT.

V usage is TRBV3-1 (or the pseudogene TRBV3-2) and J usage is TRBJ2-7; 9 positions match TRBD1. The CDR3 is 13 residues long. The germline V gene has CDR1 LGHDT and CDR2 YNNKEL (reference sequence). The junction had 3 bases not matched to a gene; V was cut back by 3 bases and J by 6 bases. DNA of the CDR3: TGTGCCAGCAGCCAGGGGACAGGGAGCGAGCAGTACTTC. Protein: CASSQGTGSEQYF.

This sequence joins TRBV3-1 (or the pseudogene TRBV3-2) and TRBJ2-3; D gene ambiguous. This CDR3 has 16 residues. Trimming shortened V by 6 bases and J by 0 bases, and 16 bases separated the two germline ends. Germline V CDR1 and CDR2: LGHDT, YNNKEL (reference sequence). CDR3 DNA: TGTGCCAGCAGTCGCACGTCAAGCTTGAGCACAGATACGCAGTATTTT. Residues: CASSRTSSLSTDTQYF.

The chain is built from TRBV11-2 and TRBJ1-3; no clear D. V was pared by 1 base and J by 0 bases, with 7 bases between. Germline V lookup: CDR1 SGHAT, CDR2 FQNNGV. The CDR3 runs 15 residues. The CDR3 loop reads CASSLGRDSGNTIYF. In DNA form, the CDR3 reads TGTGCCAGCAGCTTAGGAAGAGACTCTGGAAACACCATATATTTT.

V is TRBV11-3 and J is TRBJ2-7; D possibly corresponds to TRBD2 (6 bases). The ends were cut back, 1 base at V and 6 bases at J, with 13 bases in the middle. CDR3 length: 14 residues. The germline CDR1 and CDR2 sequences are SGHNT and YENEEA. CDR3 protein: CASSLGTETSEQYF. CDR3 DNA sequence: TGTGCCAGCAGCTTAGGGACCGAGACTAGCGAGCAGTACTTC.

The chain couples TRBV7-9 to TRBJ1-1; no firm D call. Trimming stripped 1 base from V and 1 base from J, with 10 bases between. Germline V gene lookup returns CDR1 SEHNR and CDR2 FQNEAQ (reference sequence). This CDR3 contains 15 residues. The CDR3 sequence is CASSLEPPGNTEAFF. As DNA, the CDR3 is TGTGCCAGCAGCTTAGAACCCCCCGGGAACACTGAAGCTTTCTTT.

This rearrangement joins TRBV28 to TRBJ1-3; 9 nucleotides line up with TRBD1. CDR3 size: 19 residues. Per germline, CDR1 MDHEN and CDR2 SYDVKM. The trim removed 6 bases at V and 4 bases at J, leaving 19 bases unmatched. DNA of the CDR3: TGTGCCAGCAGCCTGGACAGGGGCGTAGTAGGGGGACTCGGAAACACCATATATTTT. This codes for CASSLDRGVVGGLGNTIYF.

The chain joins TRBV9 to TRBJ2-1; 7 bases are a match to TRBD2. The CDR3 is 14 amino acids. Germline-derived CDR1 and CDR2 are SGDLS and YYNGEE. With V trimmed by 6 bases and J by 9 bases, 12 bases remained unmatched. CDR3: CASNPGGTMGEQFF. CDR3 in DNA: TGTGCCAGCAATCCGGGCGGGACTATGGGTGAGCAGTTCTTC.

This clone appeared once. The chain couples TRBV7-2 to TRBJ2-1; 14 nucleotides align to TRBD2. After removal of 1 base from V and 8 bases from J, the junction contained 4 bases not matched to a gene. Germline loops: CDR1 SGHTA, CDR2 FQGNSA. The CDR3 is 16 amino acids. CDR3 in amino acids: CASSLEGTSGSYEQFF. The DNA of the CDR3 is TGTGCCAGCAGCTTAGAGGGGACTAGCGGGAGCTATGAGCAGTTCTTC.

The chain recombines TRBV6-4 with TRBJ2-4, with D perhaps TRBD1 (6 bases). The CDR3 contains 16 residues. CDR1 is MRHNA, CDR2 SNTAGT, per germline. Between the trimmed V and J ends, which lost 5 bases and 3 bases, there was a span of 17 bases. This chain's CDR3 is CASSPKAGDVKNIQYF. The CDR3 DNA is TGTGCCAGCAGTCCGAAGGCAGGGGACGTCAAAAACATTCAGTACTTC.

The DNA of the CDR3 is TGTGCCAGTAGCCCAGGGACTAGCGGGGACGATGAGCAGTTCTTC. It specifies CASSPGTSGDDEQFF. The rearrangement uses TRBV19 and TRBJ2-1; 13 nucleotides align to TRBD2. CDR3 length: 15 amino acids. V lost 6 bases, J lost 8 bases, and 7 bases stayed unmatched. CDR1 and CDR2 (germline): LNHDA, SQIVND (reference sequence).

V is TRBV7-6 and J is TRBJ2-1; TRBD2 matches 15 bases. This CDR3 spans 19 amino acids. The V segment lost 5 bases and the J segment 0 bases; nucleotides outside the gene matches: 8. CDR1 is SGHVS, CDR2 FNYEAQ, per germline. The CDR3 sequence: CASSAGLAGGSVSYNEQFF. The CDR3 DNA sequence: TGTGCCAGCAGCGCGGGACTAGCGGGAGGATCAGTCTCCTACAATGAGCAGTTCTTC.

This clone appeared a single time. V usage is TRBV7-9 and J usage is TRBJ2-3, with 8 bases fitting TRBD1. The CDR3 has 15 amino acids. From germline, CDR1 is SEHNR and CDR2 FQNEAQ (reference sequence). V dropped 5 bases and J dropped 6; count of bases not matched to a gene: 10. The CDR3 reads CASSQAGTGGDTQYF. The CDR3 DNA reads as TGTGCCAGCAGCCAGGCCGGGACAGGAGGGGATACGCAGTATTTT. The full variable domain, rest sourced from reference TRBV7-9 and TRBJ2-3, is DTGVSQNPRHKITKRGQNVTFRCDPISEHNRLYWYRQTLGQGPEFLTYFQNEAQLEKSRLLSDRFSAERPKGSFSTLEIQRTEQGDSAMYLCASSQAGTGGDTQYFGPGTRLTVL.

The chain's CDR3 is CASSVASGANTGELFF. The CDR3 DNA is TGTGCCAGCAGCGTAGCGTCAGGGGCGAACACCGGGGAGCTGTTTTTT. The rearrangement uses TRBV9 and TRBJ2-2; weak D call: TRBD1 (6 bases). Germline V gene data show CDR1 as SGDLS and CDR2 as YYNGEE. This CDR3 is 16 amino acids long. With 0 bases removed from V and 0 bases from J, the gap between germline ends came to 9 bases.

This chain links TRBV28 with TRBJ1-2, with TRBD1 as a possible D gene (5 bases). The CDR3 consists of 17 residues. V shed 6 bases and J shed 3 bases, with 23 bases lying between them. The germline gives CDR1 MDHEN, CDR2 SYDVKM. The CDR3 region has the DNA TGTGCCAGCAGGGGCCCGGGACTCGCGAACGAGTACTATGGCTACACCTTC. Residues: CASRGPGLANEYYGYTF.

This rearrangement joins TRBV28 to TRBJ1-2; TRBD1 matches 7 bases. The CDR3 covers 14 residues. Germline assignment: CDR1 MDHEN and CDR2 SYDVKM. J gave up 4 bases and V 3 bases, and 5 bases lay outside the gene matches. The chain's CDR3 is CASSFGGQFYGYTF. The DNA of the CDR3 is TGTGCCAGCAGTTTCGGGGGACAGTTCTATGGCTACACCTTC.

V and J are TRBV6-5 and TRBJ2-1, with D maybe TRBD1 (6 bases). CDR1 is MNHEY, CDR2 SVGAGI, per germline. CDR3 length equals 15 residues. V was shortened by 0 bases and J by 2 bases, with 8 bases between the two germline ends. CDR3 loop: CASSYSRGTYNEQFF. The DNA for the CDR3 is TGTGCCAGCAGTTACTCGAGGGGGACCTACAATGAGCAGTTCTTC.